Listed here are 21 T cell receptor beta chains from one sample, sequenced in a study of cytomegalovirus exposure and HLA in healthy donors. Both 60 Vbeta primers and 13 Jbeta primers went into the PCR. Produced via immunoSEQ multiplex PCR; TCRdb's table is partial and in-frame only. The data show about 140,000 clones, 73% seen once. Sequences were obtained from PBMCs. These receptor sequences come from a woman in her forties in good health and CMV-seronegative.

The rearrangement joins TRBV5-5 to TRBJ2-2; 9 nucleotides agree with TRBD2. In germline, CDR1 is SGHKS, CDR2 YYEKEE (reference sequence). The trim removed 0 bases at V and 7 bases at J, leaving 4 bases unmatched. This CDR3 is 15 amino acids long. The CDR3 DNA reads as TGTGCCAGCAGCTTGGGGGGACTAGCCAGCGGGGAGCTGTTTTTT. This gives the protein CASSLGGLASGELFF.

This chain connects TRBV29-1 to TRBJ1-1; D call uncertain. Germline CDR1 SQVTM, CDR2 ANQGSEA. CDR3 size: 13 residues. The CDR3 protein is CSLRLRWNTEAFF. As DNA, the CDR3 is TGCAGTCTGCGCTTGAGGTGGAACACTGAAGCTTTCTTT.

V is TRBV10-3 and J is TRBJ2-5; tentative D call: TRBD1 (6 bases). Germline CDR1 reads ENHRY; CDR2 reads SYGVKD. Trimming took off 4 bases at V and 2 bases at J, with 14 bases between the two ends. This CDR3 is 15 amino acids long. CDR3: CAISGPGQGQETQYF. The CDR3 region has the DNA TGTGCCATCAGTGGACCAGGGCAGGGGCAAGAGACCCAGTACTTC.

This clone was found a few times. This chain joins TRBV7-2 and TRBJ1-3; D remains ambiguous. V was pared by 5 bases and J by 6 bases, with 11 bases between. CDR3 size: 13 residues. Germline V gene lookup returns CDR1 SGHTA and CDR2 FQGNSA. CDR3 sequence: CASSAHEANTIYF. The CDR3 DNA reads as TGTGCCAGCAGCGCCCACGAGGCAAACACCATATATTTT.

The rearrangement joins TRBV7-2 to TRBJ1-1; 7 nucleotides match TRBD1. Looked up from germline, CDR1 is SGHTA and CDR2 is FQGNSA. Trimming removed 4 bases from V and 5 bases from J; junction bases left unmatched: 7. The CDR3 length is 14 residues. The CDR3 nucleotides are TGTGCCAGCAGCTCCCGACAGGGAAGGACTGAAGCTTTCTTT. Translating it yields CASSSRQGRTEAFF. The full variable domain, its missing parts supplied by reference TRBV7-2 and TRBJ1-1, is GAGVSQSPSNKVTEKGKDVELRCDPISGHTALYWYRQSLGQGLEFLIYFQGNSAPDKSGLPSDRFSAERTGGSVSTLTIQRTQQEDSAVYLCASSSRQGRTEAFFGQGTRLTVV.

V and J are TRBV19 and TRBJ2-4; 14 bases line up with TRBD2. The CDR3 covers 16 residues. Germline CDR1 and CDR2: LNHDA and SQIVND (reference sequence). The V gene end was trimmed by 3 bases and the J gene end by 5 bases; junction bases not matched to a gene: 3. CDR3 bases: TGTGCCAGTAGTATGACTAGCGGGGGGGCAGAAAACATTCAGTACTTC. This encodes CASSMTSGGAENIQYF.

The chain employs TRBV5-1 and TRBJ2-5; D unresolved. Trimming left V 1 base short and J 2 bases short, with 9 bases between. The CDR3 extends over 14 amino acids. CDR1 SGHRS and CDR2 YFSETQ come from the germline V gene. The CDR3 is CASSLLTFQETQYF. CDR3 nucleotide sequence: TGCGCCAGCAGCTTGTTGACTTTTCAAGAGACCCAGTACTTC.

The chain is built from TRBV19 and TRBJ1-6; 7 bases match TRBD1. CDR1 and CDR2 (germline): LNHDA, SQIVND (reference sequence). With V trimmed by 3 bases and J by 4 bases, 12 bases remained unmatched. This CDR3 contains 18 residues. The CDR3 bases are TGTGCCAGTAGTATCTTCGCCGGGACAGAAACATATAATTCACCCCTCCACTTT. Translation: CASSIFAGTETYNSPLHF. Looking up the rest from reference TRBV19 and TRBJ1-6 gives the full variable domain: DGGITQSPKYLFRKEGQNVTLSCEQNLNHDAMYWYRQDPGQGLRLIYYSQIVNDFQKGDIAEGYSVSREKKESFPLTVTSAQKNPTAFYLCASSIFAGTETYNSPLHFGNGTRLTVT.

The J gene is TRBJ1-2, the V gene TRBV7-8; D is unclear. The CDR3 is 13 residues long. The V end was cut by 5 bases, the J end by 8 bases, with 15 bases between. Germline V gives CDR1 SGHVS, CDR2 FQNEAQ. The CDR3 nucleotides are TGTGCCAGCAGCACCGGGCCGGGGAGCGGCTACACCTTC. Translated: CASSTGPGSGYTF. Drawing the rest from reference TRBV7-8 and TRBJ1-2, the complete variable domain is GAGVSQSPRYKVAKRGQDVALRCDPISGHVSLFWYQQALGQGPEFLTYFQNEAQLDKSGLPSDRFFAERPEGSVSTLKIQRTQQEDSAVYLCASSTGPGSGYTFGSGTRLTVV.

The chain joins TRBV7-4 to TRBJ1-1; the match to TRBD1 covers 9 bases. Unmatched junction bases numbered 12, after V lost 6 bases and J lost 4 bases. Germline CDR1 and CDR2: SGHVT and SQSDAQ. The CDR3 has 16 amino acids. The DNA for the CDR3 is TGTGCCAGCAGTCCGCTCCACAGGGGGCAGGGCACTGAAGCTTTCTTT. Translation: CASSPLHRGQGTEAFF.

The chain uses TRBV18 and TRBJ1-1; D not resolved. This CDR3 has 13 amino acids. The germline V gene has CDR1 KGHSH and CDR2 LQKENI. Trimming removed 6 bases from V and 1 base from J, with 9 bases in between. The CDR3 loop reads CASSPTQNTEAFF. As DNA, the CDR3 is TGTGCCAGCTCTCCAACACAGAACACTGAAGCTTTCTTT. Full variable domain (outside the CDR3, taken from reference TRBV18 and TRBJ1-1): NAGVMQNPRHLVRRRGQEARLRCSPMKGHSHVYWYRQLPEEGLKFMVYLQKENIIDESGMPKERFSAEFPKEGPSILRIQQVVRGDSAAYFCASSPTQNTEAFFGQGTRLTVV.

CDR3 sequence: CAISSGTGNTGELFF. Here the CDR3 DNA reads TGTGCCATCAGCTCCGGGACAGGGAACACCGGGGAGCTGTTTTTT. The chain couples TRBV10-3 to TRBJ2-2; 8 bases map to TRBD1. The germline V gene encodes CDR1 ENHRY and CDR2 SYGVKD. CDR3 size: 15 residues. V trimming: 6 bases; J trimming: 1 base; junction bases outside the gene matches: 4.

This clone was seen a handful of times. V usage is TRBV5-5 and J usage is TRBJ2-7, with D possibly TRBD2 on 6 matching bases. The CDR3 length is 14 residues. Germline CDR1 SGHKS, CDR2 YYEKEE (reference sequence). Trimming left V 4 bases short and J 1 base short, with 12 bases between. DNA of the CDR3: TGTGCCAGCAGCCCTGGAGGGCATTCCTACGAGCAGTACGTC. It yields the protein CASSPGGHSYEQYV.

Remarks on this clone: Other nucleotide sequences in the sample specify the same CDR3. The rearrangement joins TRBV5-1 to TRBJ2-5, with 9 bases aligning to TRBD1. This CDR3 region has 13 residues. Trimming took 5 bases from V and 5 from J; bases not matched to a gene: 4. The germline gives CDR1 SGHRS, CDR2 YFSETQ. CDR3 nucleotides: TGCGCCAGCAGTACAGGGGGCGGTGAGACCCAGTACTTC. Protein sequence: CASSTGGGETQYF.

This clone was detected once. J is TRBJ2-2 and V is TRBV6-5; D is possibly TRBD1 (6 bases). The V and J ends lost 1 base and 8 bases respectively, with 11 bases between them. Germline lookup yields CDR1 MNHEY and CDR2 SVGAGI. The CDR3 is 14 residues long. The chain's CDR3 is CASSYYRETGELFF. For the CDR3, the DNA is TGTGCCAGCAGTTACTACAGGGAGACGGGGGAGCTGTTTTTT.

A few counts support this clone. This chain connects TRBV7-9 to TRBJ2-7, with a weak D call TRBD2 (5 bases). Germline CDR1 SEHNR, CDR2 FQNEAQ (reference sequence). This CDR3 spans 13 amino acids. Trimming stripped 4 bases from V and 1 base from J, with 8 bases between. CDR3 loop: CASSWESSYEQYV. As DNA, the CDR3 is TGTGCCAGCAGCTGGGAGTCTTCCTACGAGCAGTACGTC.

This clone was observed at least ten times. This chain connects TRBV4-2 to TRBJ2-1; D is possibly TRBD1 (5 bases). CDR3 size: 16 residues. The germline CDR1 and CDR2 sequences are LGHNA and YNFKEQ. V gave up 0 bases and J gave up 0 bases, with 9 bases separating them. This chain's CDR3 is CASSQDGASSYNEQFF. The CDR3 DNA is TGTGCCAGCAGCCAAGATGGGGCGAGCTCCTACAATGAGCAGTTCTTC.

V gene TRBV2 combines with J gene TRBJ2-3, with 12 bases that match TRBD2. There are 18 residues in the CDR3. Germline lookup yields CDR1 SNHLY and CDR2 FYNNEI. The V segment lost 4 bases and the J segment 4 bases; nucleotides outside the gene matches: 12. The CDR3 region is CASSALPSSGGASDTQYF. The CDR3 bases are TGTGCCAGCAGTGCACTACCCTCTAGCGGGGGGGCGTCAGATACGCAGTATTTT.

The sample holds one count of this clone. The chain links TRBV9 to TRBJ1-1; TRBD1 matches 7 bases. The CDR3 is 13 residues long. The germline V gene encodes CDR1 SGDLS and CDR2 YYNGEE. The V gene end was trimmed by 2 bases and the J gene end by 3 bases; junction bases not matched to a gene: 1. In DNA form, the CDR3 reads TGTGCCAGCAGCGTCCAGGGGGACACTGAAGCTTTCTTT. The encoded protein is CASSVQGDTEAFF.

This chain joins TRBV18 and TRBJ2-3, with 7 nucleotides matching TRBD1. The CDR3 has 17 amino acids. Germline V gene lookup returns CDR1 KGHSH and CDR2 LQKENI. Germline trimming cut 3 bases from V and 0 bases from J; bases unmatched to any gene: 9. Here the CDR3 DNA reads TGTGCCAGCTCACCTCCCCCGGGACAGATTAGCACAGATACGCAGTATTTT. Translated: CASSPPPGQISTDTQYF.

This clone was counted once. This chain links TRBV19 with TRBJ2-1; TRBD1 might be the D (5 bases). The V and J ends lost 3 bases and 6 bases respectively, with 21 bases between them. In germline, CDR1 is LNHDA, CDR2 SQIVND (reference sequence). The CDR3 is made up of 17 amino acids. CDR3 nucleotide sequence: TGTGCCAGTAGTATCCTAGTAGGGGTTAATGGGGCCAATGAGCAGTTCTTC. Amino acid sequence: CASSILVGVNGANEQFF.